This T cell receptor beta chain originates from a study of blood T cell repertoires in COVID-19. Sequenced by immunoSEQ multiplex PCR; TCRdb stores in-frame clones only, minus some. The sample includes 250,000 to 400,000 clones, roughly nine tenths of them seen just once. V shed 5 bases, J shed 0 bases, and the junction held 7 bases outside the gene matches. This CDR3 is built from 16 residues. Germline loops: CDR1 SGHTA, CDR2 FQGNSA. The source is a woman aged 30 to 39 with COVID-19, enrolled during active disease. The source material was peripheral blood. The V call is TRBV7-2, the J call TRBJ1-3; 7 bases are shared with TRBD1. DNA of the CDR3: TGTGCCAGCAGCCCGCAGACAGGGAGCTCTGGAAACACCATATATTTT. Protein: CASSPQTGSSGNTIYF.